Listed below are T cell receptor beta chains from one sample, sequenced in a study of identifying expanded T cells in peripheral blood. The method was immunoSEQ multiplex PCR; TCRdb's version includes in-frame clones alone and lacks a portion of them. The profile shows around 120,000 clones, 75% to 90% of them singletons. The sequenced sample was blood. These receptors were taken from a person aged 18 to 75 in good health. Each CDR3 is given with its conserved first and last residue. Each record gives: J gene, clone size, V gene, D gene, CDR3 DNA, CDR3 protein. The D gene is left open where the match is weak. Clone size is given for some rows only: seen once, a few or many times, or a class if the clone is expanded.

j_gene: TRBJ1-6
abundance: few
v_gene: TRBV6-5
d_gene: NA
CDR3nt: TGTGCCAGCACCCTGGACGGGGAGAATTCACCCCTCCACTTT
CDR3aa: CASTLDGENSPLHF

j_gene: TRBJ1-2
abundance: many
v_gene: TRBV5-1
d_gene: TRBD1
CDR3nt: TGCGCCAGCAGCTATGGACAGGGGGTGGTCTACACCTTC
CDR3aa: CASSYGQGVVYTF

j_gene: TRBJ2-7
abundance: NA
v_gene: TRBV27
d_gene: NA
CDR3nt: TGTGCCAGCAGCCGATACAGGGACTTCTCCTACGAGCAGTACTTC
CDR3aa: CASSRYRDFSYEQYF

j_gene: TRBJ2-1
abundance: NA
v_gene: TRBV5-1
d_gene: NA
CDR3nt: TGCGCCAGCAGCTTGTTGGGCTATGAGCAGTTCTTC
CDR3aa: CASSLLGYEQFF

j_gene: TRBJ2-7
abundance: NA
v_gene: TRBV27
d_gene: TRBD1
CDR3nt: TGTGCCAGCTGGGGGACAGGGGCCCTTTACGAGCAGTACTTC
CDR3aa: CASWGTGALYEQYF

j_gene: TRBJ2-5
abundance: few
v_gene: TRBV4-1
d_gene: TRBD2
CDR3nt: TGCGCCAGCAGCCAAGACCCCGCGGGGGGGCCTCAAGAGACCCAGTACTTC
CDR3aa: CASSQDPAGGPQETQYF

j_gene: TRBJ2-6
abundance: NA
v_gene: TRBV5-1
d_gene: NA
CDR3nt: TGCGCCAGCAGCGCTGGACAGCCTGGGGCCAACGTCCTGACTTTC
CDR3aa: CASSAGQPGANVLTF

j_gene: TRBJ2-5
abundance: NA
v_gene: TRBV29-1
d_gene: TRBD2
CDR3nt: TGCAGCGTCCAAAGGCGGGGGGTCGGAGAGACCCAGTACTTC
CDR3aa: CSVQRRGVGETQYF

j_gene: TRBJ1-2
abundance: once
v_gene: TRBV21-1
d_gene: NA
CDR3nt: TGTGCCAGCAGCGCCGAGGGGGAAGGCATAGGATCGAACTATGGCTACACCTTC
CDR3aa: CASSAEGEGIGSNYGYTF

j_gene: TRBJ1-1
abundance: NA
v_gene: TRBV15
d_gene: NA
CDR3nt: TGTGCCACCAGCAGTCACCGGGCTGATGAAGCTTTCTTT
CDR3aa: CATSSHRADEAFF

j_gene: TRBJ2-7
abundance: NA
v_gene: TRBV4-3
d_gene: NA
CDR3nt: TGCGCCAGCAGCCAAGAGTTCACAGGGGGGGTGTACGAGCAGTACTTC
CDR3aa: CASSQEFTGGVYEQYF

j_gene: TRBJ2-3
abundance: once
v_gene: TRBV18
d_gene: NA
CDR3nt: TGTGCCAGCTCACCGTTAAAAGATACTAGCACAGATACGCAGTATTTT
CDR3aa: CASSPLKDTSTDTQYF

j_gene: TRBJ2-2
abundance: NA
v_gene: TRBV30
d_gene: NA
CDR3nt: TGTGCCTGGAGTGTACCTGGCAGGTTAACCGGGGAGCTGTTTTTT
CDR3aa: CAWSVPGRLTGELFF

j_gene: TRBJ1-5
abundance: NA
v_gene: TRBV5-1
d_gene: NA
CDR3nt: TGCGCCAGCAGCGCTTTTGGACACATTGGACAGCCCCAGCATTTT
CDR3aa: CASSAFGHIGQPQHF

j_gene: TRBJ2-7
abundance: NA
v_gene: TRBV18
d_gene: NA
CDR3nt: TGTGCCAGCTCACCCCCCCGGGCAGCTATGGCCTACGAGCAGTACTTC
CDR3aa: CASSPPRAAMAYEQYF

j_gene: TRBJ1-6
abundance: few
v_gene: TRBV30
d_gene: TRBD1
CDR3nt: TGTGCCTGGACCCGGGACAGGGTTCCCATTCAGAGGTCACCCCTCCACTTT
CDR3aa: CAWTRDRVPIQRSPLHF

j_gene: TRBJ1-5
abundance: NA
v_gene: TRBV6-1
d_gene: NA
CDR3nt: TGTGCCAGCAAGTTCGCCGATCAGCCCCAGCATTTT
CDR3aa: CASKFADQPQHF

j_gene: TRBJ2-5
abundance: NA
v_gene: TRBV11-2
d_gene: NA
CDR3nt: TGTGCCAGCAGTACCGGAACGTCGGGGCGGGGAGAGACCCAGTACTTC
CDR3aa: CASSTGTSGRGETQYF

j_gene: TRBJ2-3
abundance: NA
v_gene: TRBV13
d_gene: NA
CDR3nt: TGTGCCAGCAGCTTATTCCTTACCACCACAGATACGCAGTATTTT
CDR3aa: CASSLFLTTTDTQYF

j_gene: TRBJ1-4
abundance: NA
v_gene: TRBV11-2
d_gene: TRBD1
CDR3nt: TGTGCCAGCAGCCTCGGTGGGGACAGGGGCGGAAAACTGTTTTTT
CDR3aa: CASSLGGDRGGKLFF

j_gene: TRBJ1-4
abundance: NA
v_gene: TRBV2
d_gene: NA
CDR3nt: TGTGCCAGCAGTGACATAGTTGGCCTTAATGAAAAACTGTTTTTT
CDR3aa: CASSDIVGLNEKLFF

j_gene: TRBJ2-1
abundance: NA
v_gene: TRBV4-3
d_gene: TRBD1
CDR3nt: TGCGCCAGCAGCCAAGGACAGGGGCGGTACAATGAGCAGTTCTTC
CDR3aa: CASSQGQGRYNEQFF

j_gene: TRBJ2-5
abundance: NA
v_gene: TRBV6-5
d_gene: NA
CDR3nt: TGTGCCAGCAGTTACTCGACAGGTGGAGAGACCCAGTACTTC
CDR3aa: CASSYSTGGETQYF

j_gene: TRBJ2-3
abundance: NA
v_gene: TRBV7-2
d_gene: TRBD1
CDR3nt: TGTGCCGGCAGCTTATCACAGGGGATGAGTGATACGCAGTATTTT
CDR3aa: CAGSLSQGMSDTQYF

j_gene: TRBJ2-3
abundance: NA
v_gene: TRBV12-5
d_gene: NA
CDR3nt: TGTGCTAGTGGTTTGGTACAGGGTGGGCCTTTCACAGATACGCAGTATTTT
CDR3aa: CASGLVQGGPFTDTQYF

j_gene: TRBJ2-2
abundance: NA
v_gene: TRBV25-1
d_gene: NA
CDR3nt: TGTGCCAGCAGTGAATATAGAGACTCGAAGGACGGGGAGCTGTTTTTT
CDR3aa: CASSEYRDSKDGELFF

j_gene: TRBJ2-1
abundance: NA
v_gene: TRBV7-9
d_gene: NA
CDR3nt: TGTGCCAGCAGCTTCACCGGGACACTAAACAATGAGCAGTTCTTC
CDR3aa: CASSFTGTLNNEQFF

j_gene: TRBJ1-5
abundance: once
v_gene: TRBV4-1
d_gene: NA
CDR3nt: TGCGCCAGCAGCCAAGAATCCAGGGGACGCCAGCCCCAGCATTTT
CDR3aa: CASSQESRGRQPQHF

j_gene: TRBJ1-2
abundance: NA
v_gene: TRBV7-2
d_gene: NA
CDR3nt: TGTGCCAGCAGCTCAGGACAGATTAACTATGGCTACACCTTC
CDR3aa: CASSSGQINYGYTF

j_gene: TRBJ1-3
abundance: NA
v_gene: TRBV9
d_gene: NA
CDR3nt: TGTGCCAGCAGCCCGGTACGGGCAGACTCTGGAAACACCATATATTTT
CDR3aa: CASSPVRADSGNTIYF

j_gene: TRBJ1-5
abundance: NA
v_gene: TRBV15
d_gene: NA
CDR3nt: TGTGCCACCAGCAGAGCTCGTAACAGGGATCAGCCCCAGCATTTT
CDR3aa: CATSRARNRDQPQHF

j_gene: TRBJ1-5
abundance: NA
v_gene: TRBV7-9
d_gene: NA
CDR3nt: TGTGCCAGCAGCTTAGCGGCAGGGCAAAGTACTAGCAATCAGCCCCAGCATTTT
CDR3aa: CASSLAAGQSTSNQPQHF

j_gene: TRBJ1-1
abundance: NA
v_gene: TRBV19
d_gene: NA
CDR3nt: TGTGCCAGTACGCGACCACAGAAGACCGGACGGACTGAAGCTTTCTTT
CDR3aa: CASTRPQKTGRTEAFF

j_gene: TRBJ1-2
abundance: NA
v_gene: TRBV29-1
d_gene: NA
CDR3nt: TGCAGCGTTTGGCAAGGGGCAGAAGGCTACACCTTC
CDR3aa: CSVWQGAEGYTF

j_gene: TRBJ2-2
abundance: NA
v_gene: TRBV7-9
d_gene: NA
CDR3nt: TGTGCCAGCAGCCAATGGGATGGGGAGCTGTTTTTT
CDR3aa: CASSQWDGELFF

j_gene: TRBJ2-5
abundance: NA
v_gene: TRBV27
d_gene: NA
CDR3nt: TGTGCCAGCAGTCCGAATAGGGGGGCGGAGACCCAGTACTTC
CDR3aa: CASSPNRGAETQYF

j_gene: TRBJ2-3
abundance: NA
v_gene: TRBV7-9
d_gene: TRBD1
CDR3nt: TGTGCCAGCAGCTTCCCGGAGACAGGGGGGAGTGGAACAGATACGCAGTATTTT
CDR3aa: CASSFPETGGSGTDTQYF

j_gene: TRBJ2-4
abundance: NA
v_gene: TRBV29-1
d_gene: NA
CDR3nt: TGCAGCGTTGAGGAGGTACCCAAAAACATTCAGTACTTC
CDR3aa: CSVEEVPKNIQYF

j_gene: TRBJ2-3
abundance: NA
v_gene: TRBV4-1
d_gene: TRBD1
CDR3nt: TGCGCCAGCAGCCCGGGACAGGGGACAGATACGCAGTATTTT
CDR3aa: CASSPGQGTDTQYF

j_gene: TRBJ2-7
abundance: NA
v_gene: TRBV7-2
d_gene: TRBD2
CDR3nt: TGTGTCAGTACCCCGGGACTAGCATCCTACGAGCAGTACTTC
CDR3aa: CVSTPGLASYEQYF

j_gene: TRBJ2-7
abundance: NA
v_gene: TRBV18
d_gene: NA
CDR3nt: TGTGCCAGCTCACCACCCAGTTCAGAGGGCTCCTACGAGCAGTACTTC
CDR3aa: CASSPPSSEGSYEQYF

j_gene: TRBJ1-6
abundance: NA
v_gene: TRBV18
d_gene: TRBD1
CDR3nt: TGTGCCAGCTCACCACCGGGACAGGGTCTAAGTTCACCCCTCCACTTT
CDR3aa: CASSPPGQGLSSPLHF

j_gene: TRBJ1-5
abundance: NA
v_gene: TRBV6-6
d_gene: TRBD1
CDR3nt: TGTGCCAGCAATCAGGGGGCATATAGCAATCAGCCCCAGCATTTT
CDR3aa: CASNQGAYSNQPQHF

j_gene: TRBJ1-2
abundance: NA
v_gene: TRBV29-1
d_gene: NA
CDR3nt: TGCAGCGTGCCTACAGGTCCAACTAACTATGGCTACACCTTC
CDR3aa: CSVPTGPTNYGYTF

j_gene: TRBJ2-1
abundance: NA
v_gene: TRBV4-3
d_gene: TRBD1
CDR3nt: TGCGCCAGCAGCCAAGACGTAGGACAGGCCGCCCTTGAGCAGTTCTTC
CDR3aa: CASSQDVGQAALEQFF

j_gene: TRBJ1-4
abundance: NA
v_gene: TRBV5-1
d_gene: TRBD1
CDR3nt: TGCGCCAGCAGCTTAGAGGGACAGGGAAGACGGACTAATGAAAAACTGTTTTTT
CDR3aa: CASSLEGQGRRTNEKLFF

j_gene: TRBJ2-1
abundance: NA
v_gene: TRBV5-1
d_gene: TRBD1
CDR3nt: TGCGCCAGCAGCTTGGGCGAGACAGGGGTTAAGTTCTTC
CDR3aa: CASSLGETGVKFF

j_gene: TRBJ2-3
abundance: NA
v_gene: TRBV6-5
d_gene: NA
CDR3nt: TGTGCCAGCAGTTACTCGAGTAGGGGGAACACAGATACGCAGTATTTT
CDR3aa: CASSYSSRGNTDTQYF

j_gene: TRBJ2-3
abundance: NA
v_gene: TRBV18
d_gene: NA
CDR3nt: TGTGCCAGCTCACGGGACCGACAGGGAGGGAATTTT
CDR3aa: CASSRDRQGGNF

j_gene: TRBJ2-5
abundance: NA
v_gene: TRBV6-5
d_gene: NA
CDR3nt: TGTGCCAGCAGTTACGGAGCCCTTTGGGAGACCCAGTACTTC
CDR3aa: CASSYGALWETQYF

j_gene: TRBJ2-7
abundance: few
v_gene: TRBV5-4
d_gene: NA
CDR3nt: TGTGCCAGCAGCTTGGCCGGCTCCTACGAGCAGTACTTC
CDR3aa: CASSLAGSYEQYF

j_gene: TRBJ2-1
abundance: once
v_gene: TRBV6-1
d_gene: NA
CDR3nt: TGTGCCAGCAGTGAAGCGTCGTCACAGGGAGGTGAGCAGTTCTTC
CDR3aa: CASSEASSQGGEQFF

j_gene: TRBJ2-6
abundance: few
v_gene: TRBV7-9
d_gene: NA
CDR3nt: TGTGCCAGCAGCTTTGTCACCTCTGGGGCCAACGTCCTGACTTTC
CDR3aa: CASSFVTSGANVLTF